One T cell receptor beta chain is described in this entry. Its antigen is currently not known. Sequencing was performed on a NextSeq 550. The Human TCR Profiling Kit (MiLaboratory) was used to prepare UMI-labeled 5' RACE TRB cDNA libraries. The full amount of extracted RNA was used for cDNA synthesis, and the full amount of resulting cDNA was used for PCR amplification. Libraries were prepared in parallel with an identical number of PCR cycles. Per the original workflow: About 50,000 +/- 9,200 unique UMI-labeled TRB cDNA molecules per library were extracted with MIGEC and MiXCR, with at least two reads per UMI required. Each library averaged around 42,000 +/- 9,900 functional in-frame TRB CDR3 nucleotide clonotypes without stop codons. After downsampling to 5000 UMI-labeled TRB molecules per sample, diversity metrics such as normalized Shannon-Wiener and Chao1 were calculated in VDJtools. VDJtools was used to calculate clonotype-size-weighted physicochemical properties of the central five CDR3 residues, namely interaction energy, strength, volume and Kidera factor 4. Each CDR3 protein sequence appears as one entry after TCRdb reprocessed the reads, and no DNA is included. TCRdb, not the original authors, processed these V and J calls. The sample table holds some 60,000 distinct CDR3 sequences. The ten largest clones take up about 0.49% of the sample.

This record belongs to a study of CXCR3-negative and CXCR3-positive naive CD8 T cells (dated by TCRdb to between 2018 and 2021). About the full investigation: Roughly 130 million TRB reads were obtained in total, roughly 1.5 +/- 0.3 million reads per library. Data from roughly eleven donors, pooled across two independent experiments, went into the diversity and physicochemical repertoire analyses. The TRBV-TRBJ cluster analysis covered naive subsets from 5 or 6 donors and memory cells from 3 donors. Beyond this particular receptor, the publication reports: Compared with CXCR3-negative naive cells, CXCR3-positive naive cells had TRB CDR3s with higher hydrophobicity (lower Kidera factor 4), lower energy, and higher strength and volume indices. TRBV-TRBJ usage was similar between naive CXCR3-negative and CXCR3-positive cells from the same donor, while memory cells showed distinct patterns. CXCR3 expression partially decreased after cryopreservation, so most assays used freshly isolated PBMCs. Comparably high repertoire diversity was found in both naive subsets, whereas much lower repertoire diversity was found in memory CD8+ T cells. Surface CD5, linked to self-reactivity in mice, was comparable between naive subsets; TCR interaction strength was therefore also inferred from TRB CDR3 physicochemical properties.

Each CD8+ T cell subset was flow-sorted in triplicate, and approximately 280,000 cells per subset were placed directly into RLT lysis buffer. To keep memory contaminants out, a stringent definition of naive CD8+ T cells was applied: CD45RO-CCR7+CD27+CD95-. Standard density gradient centrifugation was used to isolate peripheral blood mononuclear cells from buffy coats. Naive CXCR3-negative and CXCR3-positive CD8+ T cells were flow-sorted using a FACSAria III. An RNeasy Mini Kit was used to extract total RNA from the sorted cells. The specimen sequenced was naive CXCR3+ CD8+ T cells from blood. Explained via the paper, the cell subset or site label denotes: CD45RO-CCR7+CD27+CD95- naive CD8+ T cells expressing CXCR3 (TNR3+). This TCR derives from a human donor in good health. Some clones in this sample may be carry-over from other donors' samples.

This receptor carries the CDR3 CSVYGPGGHNEQFF. The sequence joins TRBV29-1 to TRBJ2-1; TCRdb's D call, TRBD1, is unchecked because there is no DNA. The germline V gene supplies CDR1 SQVTM and CDR2 ANQGSEA. Including the terminal cysteine and phenylalanine, the CDR3 comprises 14 residues. Only the protein is on record.